This TCR beta chain is from a study of Ad26.COV2.S vaccination and SARS-CoV-2 variants. Sequencing used immunoSEQ multiplex PCR; TCRdb keeps in-frame clones, though not all of them. This table holds over 400,000 clones, roughly 89% found once. Treatment reported: roughly 18 received Ad26.COV2.S at low or high dose, single or two shots; 5 received placebo; per-sample allocation not given. Sampling happened 63 days after the first vaccine or placebo injection. Germline CDR1 is SGHRS and CDR2 is YFSETQ. V gave up 0 bases and J gave up 4 bases, with 13 bases separating them. The CDR3 has 15 amino acids. The sample in question was peripheral blood, obtained in a trial of Ad26.COV2.S vaccine versus placebo. This TCR came from a person between 18 and 65 years old who received the Ad26.COV2.S COVID-19 vaccine or a placebo. The chain has TRBV5-1 and TRBJ1-1, with D uncertain. The CDR3 loop is CASSLAGPWVTEAFF. Written as DNA, the CDR3 is TGCGCCAGCAGCTTGGCCGGTCCCTGGGTCACTGAAGCTTTCTTT.